These 3 T cell receptor beta chains share one sample of origin, sequenced in a study of T-cell reconstitution after alpha-beta-depleted transplantation in children. Using unique molecular identifiers, the investigators prepared the TCRbeta library. TCRdb reprocessed the PCR reads via MiXCR and lists one record per CDR3 protein. The data show over 150,000 distinct CDR3 sequences, 5.5% to 7% seen once. Sequencing used PBMCs, obtained before TCRalphabeta/CD19-depleted stem cell transplant. The receptors come from a boy aged 2-9 years with acute lymphoblastic leukemia, due to receive a stem cell transplant.

V and J are TRBV7-9 and TRBJ2-3, with D unresolved. The V and J ends lost 1 base and 10 bases respectively, with 9 bases between them. The CDR3 is made up of 12 amino acids. Per the germline V gene, CDR1 is SEHNR and CDR2 is FQNEAQ (reference sequence). The CDR3, as DNA: TGTGCCAGCAGCTTAGTAAGCGCTCCGCAGTATTTT. As protein: CASSLVSAPQYF.

This clonotype was detected many times. The V call is TRBV7-2, the J call TRBJ1-2; D is perhaps TRBD1 (6 bases). CDR1 SGHTA and CDR2 FQGNSA come from the germline V gene. V was clipped by 2 bases and J by 2 bases, with 9 bases between them. The CDR3 consists of 14 residues. The CDR3 nucleotides read TGTGCCAGCAGCTTACGACAGGACAACTATGGCTACACCTTC. As protein: CASSLRQDNYGYTF.

This clonotype was detected many times. The V and J genes are TRBV12-3 or TRBV12-4 and TRBJ2-2, with 7 bases that match TRBD2. The ends lost 5 bases at V and 4 bases at J; junction bases unmatched: 10. The CDR3 has 16 amino acids. The CDR3 DNA reads as TGTGCCAGCAGTGTAGTGGGGGGGTCCCTCACCGGGGAGCTGTTTTTT. This codes for CASSVVGGSLTGELFF.